This passage covers 32 T cell receptor beta chains from one sample sequenced in a study of metastatic and nonmetastatic thyroid tumors. None of the patients had undergone any treatment ahead of thyroid surgery. TCRdb reprocessed the PCR reads using MiXCR. In the table there are about 43,000 clones, about 3.3% of which are singletons. Sample: blood. The source of these receptors is a female donor with papillary thyroid cancer or a benign thyroid nodule (not recorded which). Some clones in this sample may be carry-over from other donors' samples.

This chain links TRBV5-6 with TRBJ2-2; 12 bases are shared with TRBD2. V was clipped by 2 bases and J by 6 bases; unmatched bases: 8. This CDR3 contains 17 residues. CDR1 SGHDT and CDR2 YYEEEE come from the germline V gene. CDR3 sequence reads: CASSLRTSGKRAGELFF. The CDR3 bases are TGTGCCAGCAGCTTACGGACTAGCGGGAAAAGAGCCGGGGAGCTGTTTTTT. The full variable domain, its missing parts supplied by reference TRBV5-6 and TRBJ2-2, is DAGVTQSPTHLIKTRGQQVTLRCSPKSGHDTVSWYQQALGQGPQFIFQYYEEEERQRGNFPDRFSGHQFPNYSSELNVNALLLGDSALYLCASSLRTSGKRAGELFFGEGSRLTVL.

This clone was detected ten times or more. V usage is TRBV3-1 and J usage is TRBJ1-2, with 11 bases aligning to TRBD1. V lost 3 bases and J lost 3; bases outside the gene matches: 6. This CDR3 region has 16 residues. Germline CDR1 is LGHDT and CDR2 is YNNKEL (reference sequence). CDR3 sequence reads: CASSHYPGQGDYGYTF. In DNA, the CDR3 is TGTGCCAGCAGCCATTATCCGGGACAGGGGGACTATGGCTACACCTTC.

The V and J genes are TRBV20-1 and TRBJ2-7; TRBD2 matches at 10 bases. V dropped 5 bases and J dropped 3; count of bases not matched to a gene: 4. This CDR3 has 13 amino acids. Germline V CDR1 and CDR2: DFQATT, SNEGSKA (reference sequence). The CDR3 here is CSARGLAVYEQYF. CDR3 DNA: TGCAGTGCTCGTGGACTAGCGGTCTACGAGCAGTACTTC.

The chain joins TRBV6-1 to TRBJ2-1; the match to TRBD2 covers 9 bases. The CDR3 consists of 15 residues. Losses at the gene ends were 11 bases for V and 9 bases for J; bases not matched to a gene: 17. The germline gives CDR1 MNHNS, CDR2 SASEGT. The CDR3 is CAAKRKAGGEGEQFF. CDR3 nucleotide sequence: TGTGCCGCGAAAAGAAAAGCGGGAGGAGAGGGTGAGCAGTTCTTC.

There are many counts of this clone. The chain has TRBV18 and TRBJ2-1, with no clear D. The CDR3 totals 14 residues. The V and J ends lost 5 bases and 0 bases respectively, with 8 bases between them. Looked up from germline, CDR1 is KGHSH and CDR2 is LQKENI. The CDR3 sequence: CASSIQISYNEQFF. CDR3 bases: TGTGCCAGCTCAATTCAAATCTCCTACAATGAGCAGTTCTTC.

A few counts support this clone. Compared with germline, one end of the junction differs, possibly owing to a read error. The chain employs TRBV6-1 and TRBJ1-1; 7 positions match TRBD1. Germline CDR1 MNHNS, CDR2 SASEGT. The CDR3 runs to 13 residues. This chain's CDR3 is CASRLTGSDEASF. The CDR3 nucleotides read TGTGCCAGCAGGTTGACAGGGAGTGATGAAGCTTCCTTT.

This clone has at least ten counts. V gene TRBV5-1 combines with J gene TRBJ1-3; tentatively, D is TRBD1 (5 bases). Trimming left V 3 bases short and J 0 bases short, with 10 bases between. The CDR3 sequence is 15 residues long. The germline CDR1 and CDR2 sequences are SGHRS and YFSETQ. The CDR3 sequence is CASSSSGGSGNTIYF. The CDR3 DNA reads TGCGCCAGCAGCTCGAGCGGGGGCTCTGGAAACACCATATATTTT. Full variable domain (outside the CDR3, taken from reference TRBV5-1 and TRBJ1-3): KAGVTQTPRYLIKTRGQQVTLSCSPISGHRSVSWYQQTPGQGLQFLFEYFSETQRNKGNFPGRFSGRQFSNSRSEMNVSTLELGDSALYLCASSSSGGSGNTIYFGEGSWLTVV.

The V and J genes are TRBV6-9 and TRBJ2-5; 10 bases are shared with TRBD1. V trimming: 4 bases; J trimming: 5 bases; junction bases outside the gene matches: 10. CDR3 size: 16 residues. Germline CDR1 is MNHGY and CDR2 is SVAAGI. This CDR3 is CASSFSAGTGDETQYF. The CDR3 DNA sequence: TGTGCCAGCAGTTTTTCCGCCGGGACAGGGGACGAGACCCAGTACTTC.

The sample holds many counts of this clone. The gene calls are TRBV4-1 and TRBJ2-1; D call uncertain. The CDR3 has 16 residues. Deletions cut 3 bases from V and 3 bases from J, with 15 bases between. Germline V CDR1 and CDR2: MGHRA, YSYEKL. CDR3 protein: CASSQSSRARYNEQFF. CDR3 bases: TGCGCCAGCAGCCAGTCTAGTAGAGCTCGCTACAATGAGCAGTTCTTC.

This clone occurred a few times. This sequence joins TRBV20-1 and TRBJ2-7; the D gene is possibly TRBD2 (6 bases). V lost 5 bases and J lost 0, with 20 bases in between. The CDR3 spans 16 residues. Germline-derived CDR1 and CDR2 are DFQATT and SNEGSKA (reference sequence). CDR3 bases: TGCAGTGCTCCTCGAAGGCTGGGAGGCCCCTCCTACGAGCAGTACTTC. Encoded protein: CSAPRRLGGPSYEQYF.

This clone was seen many times. The rearrangement links TRBV7-9 to TRBJ2-7, with 7 bases matching TRBD1. Germline values: CDR1 SEHNR, CDR2 FQNEAQ (reference sequence). The CDR3 length is 14 residues. Trimming took 8 bases from V and 1 from J; bases not matched to a gene: 8. CDR3 nucleotides: TGTGCCAGCCGACCTGACAGGGAGTCCTACGAGCAGTACTTC. This translates into CASRPDRESYEQYF.

This chain uses TRBV14 with TRBJ2-1, with D possibly being TRBD1 (6 bases). Germline CDR1 and CDR2: SGHDN and FVKESK. V lost 0 bases to trimming and J lost 8 bases, with 29 bases between them. There are 20 residues in the CDR3. In nucleotides, the CDR3 is TGTGCCAGCAGCCAAGATCCCTTCACAAGCCGGGACACTAGATCGGATGAGCAGTTCTTC. Amino acid sequence: CASSQDPFTSRDTRSDEQFF.

The table lists this clone with many counts. This rearrangement joins TRBV6-1 to TRBJ1-2; D may be TRBD1 (6 bases). This CDR3 has 12 residues. CDR1 is MNHNS and CDR2 is SASEGT in the germline V gene. The ends were cut back, 5 bases at V and 7 bases at J, with 11 bases in the middle. The CDR3 loop is CASSFRGVGYTF. The CDR3 DNA is TGTGCCAGCAGTTTCAGGGGAGTTGGCTACACCTTC.

This clone is labeled medium-sized. The gene calls are TRBV20-1 and TRBJ2-3; TRBD2 aligns across 7 bases. V gave up 4 bases and J gave up 0 bases; unmatched junction bases: 7. This CDR3 has 15 amino acids. Germline CDR1 reads DFQATT; CDR2 reads SNEGSKA (reference sequence). CDR3: CSATPGLFSTDTQYF. In DNA, the CDR3 is TGCAGTGCTACCCCGGGACTATTTAGCACAGATACGCAGTATTTT.

This chain uses TRBV6-4 with TRBJ2-1, with 7 nucleotides matching TRBD1. V lost 3 bases to trimming and J lost 11 bases; unmatched junction nucleotides: 13. This CDR3 contains 15 residues. In germline, CDR1 is MRHNA, CDR2 SNTAGT. In DNA form, the CDR3 reads TGTGCCAGCAGTGAGGCCGGAGGACAGGTCGATCAGCAGTTCTTC. Encoded protein: CASSEAGGQVDQQFF.

In its sample, this clone was seen many times. The CDR3 nucleotides read TGTGCCAGTAGTGCGGGTTGGGATCAGCCCCAGCATTTT. Translating gives CASSAGWDQPQHF. V and J are TRBV19 and TRBJ1-5; D remains unclear. V gave up 5 bases and J gave up 5 bases, with 10 bases separating them. This CDR3 comprises 13 residues. The V gene's germline CDR1 is LNHDA and CDR2 SQIVND (reference sequence).

This clone was found a few times. This clone may be a read error of a much larger clone one base away. Other DNA sequences in the same sample also yield this CDR3. The V call is TRBV5-4, the J call TRBJ2-7, with TRBD2 identical over 9 bases. The CDR3 sequence is 15 residues long. V trimming: 2 bases; J trimming: 5 bases; junction bases outside the gene matches: 8. The germline V gene has CDR1 SGHNT and CDR2 YYREEE (reference sequence). In DNA form, the CDR3 reads TGTGCCAGCAGCTTCGTAGCGGGAGAAAACAACGAGCAGTACTTC. Its translation: CASSFVAGENNEQYF.

The table lists this clone with many counts. The J gene is TRBJ1-5, the V gene TRBV10-1, with D uncertain. CDR3 length equals 10 residues. V was shortened by 7 bases and J by 7 bases, with 5 bases between the two germline ends. The germline gives CDR1 WNHNN, CDR2 SYGVQD (reference sequence). The CDR3 region is CASMGQPQHF. CDR3 DNA: TGCGCCAGCATGGGACAGCCCCAGCATTTT.

This clone was found a few times. The CDR3 loop is CASSPPGINTEAFF. Written as DNA, the CDR3 is TGTGCCAGCAGCCCACCCGGCATCAACACTGAAGCTTTCTTT. The chain uses TRBV6-1 and TRBJ1-1; unclear D gene. V dropped 6 bases and J dropped 2 bases, with 13 bases sitting between them. The V gene's germline CDR1 is MNHNS and CDR2 SASEGT. There are 14 residues in the CDR3.

This chain uses TRBV27 with TRBJ2-1, with D unclear. The ends were cut back, 0 bases at V and 3 bases at J, with 9 bases in the middle. CDR1 is MNHEY and CDR2 is SMNVEV in the germline V gene (reference sequence). The CDR3 has 15 amino acids. CDR3 sequence reads: CASSLSPRSYNEQFF. CDR3 nucleotides: TGTGCCAGCAGTTTATCCCCCAGAAGCTACAATGAGCAGTTCTTC.

This clone has at least ten counts. DNA for the CDR3: TGTGCCAGCAGTTATGATGGGAGGGCCTACACAGATACGCAGTATTTT. This sequence encodes CASSYDGRAYTDTQYF. The chain recombines TRBV6-1 with TRBJ2-3; 7 bases map to TRBD2. This CDR3 has 16 amino acids. The ends lost 5 bases at V and 2 bases at J; junction bases unmatched: 10. From germline, CDR1 is MNHNS and CDR2 SASEGT.

This rearrangement joins TRBV6-1 to TRBJ1-2; D remains unclear. V lost 6 bases and J lost 2, with 16 bases in between. The germline CDR1 and CDR2 sequences are MNHNS and SASEGT. There are 15 residues in the CDR3. The DNA of the CDR3 is TGTGCCAGCAGCCCCATGAACGGAAGGAACTATGGCTACACCTTC. Amino acid sequence: CASSPMNGRNYGYTF.

Many counts were recorded for this clone. The chain carries TRBV6-1 and TRBJ1-2, with no clear D. Per germline, CDR1 MNHNS and CDR2 SASEGT. CDR3 length: 12 amino acids. Trimming cost V 2 bases and J 8 bases, with 9 bases left between them. The CDR3 protein is CASSESLRGYTF. The DNA of the CDR3 is TGTGCCAGCAGTGAAAGTCTCCGGGGCTACACCTTC.

V and J are TRBV19 and TRBJ1-2; D gene ambiguous. Trimming stripped 0 bases from V and 4 bases from J, with 9 bases between. Germline CDR1 is LNHDA and CDR2 is SQIVND (reference sequence). The CDR3 sequence is 14 residues long. The CDR3 loop is CASSIEGRIYGYTF. CDR3 in DNA: TGTGCCAGTAGTATAGAAGGCCGCATCTATGGCTACACCTTC.

Sample share makes this clone large. Other DNA sequences from this sample encode an identical CDR3 as well. The rearrangement joins TRBV27 to TRBJ2-3, with 12 bases that match TRBD2. CDR1 MNHEY and CDR2 SMNVEV come from the germline V gene (reference sequence). J lost 1 base, V lost 4 bases, and 3 bases had no gene match. The CDR3 runs to 16 residues. The CDR3 sequence is CASSSRLAGGTDTQYF. CDR3 DNA sequence: TGTGCCAGCAGTTCCCGACTAGCGGGAGGCACAGATACGCAGTATTTT.

This clone was recorded a few times. The chain carries TRBV24-1 and TRBJ1-2; 8 bases fit TRBD1. The germline V gene has CDR1 KGHDR and CDR2 SFDVKD. The V segment lost 4 bases and the J segment 7 bases; nucleotides outside the gene matches: 7. This CDR3 has 14 amino acids. The CDR3 loop reads CATSEGTGFGGYTF. The CDR3 bases are TGTGCCACCAGTGAGGGGACAGGATTTGGTGGCTACACCTTC.

The chain has TRBV24-1 and TRBJ2-2; no firm D call. Trimming shortened V by 7 bases and J by 5 bases, and 10 bases separated the two germline ends. CDR1 is KGHDR, CDR2 SFDVKD, per germline. The CDR3 extends over 13 amino acids. In nucleotides, the CDR3 is TGTGCCACCAGCCAGGCTAGGACCGGGGAGCTGTTTTTT. Protein: CATSQARTGELFF.

This clone came up many times. This chain's CDR3 is CASSYSIRGGLYEQYF. The CDR3 nucleotides read TGTGCCAGCAGTTACTCGATTCGCGGGGGCCTCTACGAGCAGTACTTC. The chain is built from TRBV6-5 and TRBJ2-7; D possibly corresponds to TRBD2 (7 bases). This CDR3 is 16 amino acids long. Trimming pared 0 bases from V and 3 bases from J, leaving 15 bases between. Per the germline V gene, CDR1 is MNHEY and CDR2 is SVGAGI.

The chain links TRBV5-1 to TRBJ1-3, with no clear D. Germline assignment: CDR1 SGHRS and CDR2 YFSETQ. The CDR3 loop spans 15 amino acids. V was shortened by 1 base and J by 2 bases, with 10 bases between the two germline ends. CDR3 protein: CASSLLSVAGNTIYF. CDR3 nucleotide sequence: TGCGCCAGCAGCTTGTTGTCTGTAGCTGGAAACACCATATATTTT.

Many counts were recorded for this clone. The V gene is TRBV7-9, the J gene TRBJ1-4; 9 bases are shared with TRBD1. Losses at the gene ends were 2 bases for V and 12 bases for J; bases not matched to a gene: 13. CDR1 and CDR2 from the germline V gene are SEHNR and FQNEAQ (reference sequence). The CDR3 sequence is 16 residues long. The CDR3 here is CASSLTREPGDRELFF. For the CDR3, the DNA is TGTGCCAGCAGCTTAACCAGAGAACCCGGGGACAGGGAACTGTTTTTT.

This clone was counted many times. The chain links TRBV30 to TRBJ1-1; weak D call: TRBD1 (5 bases). In germline, CDR1 is GTSNPN, CDR2 SVGIG (reference sequence). This CDR3 comprises 13 residues. V was pared by 3 bases and J by 1 base, with 9 bases between. CDR3 nucleotide sequence: TGTGCCTGGAGGGGACTCTCGAACACTGAAGCTTTCTTT. It is translated as CAWRGLSNTEAFF. Combining the CDR3 with reference TRBV30 and TRBJ1-1 gives the whole variable domain SQTIHQWPATLVQPVGSPLSLECTVEGTSNPNLYWYRQAAGRGLQLLFYSVGIGQISSEVPQNLSASRPQDRQFILSSKKLLLSDSGFYLCAWRGLSNTEAFFGQGTRLTVV.

This clone was recorded many times. The chain uses TRBV9 and TRBJ2-2; perhaps TRBD1 as D (5 bases). CDR1 SGDLS and CDR2 YYNGEE come from the germline V gene. The CDR3 sequence is 16 residues long. Trimming stripped 3 bases from V and 2 bases from J, with 14 bases between. CDR3 sequence (DNA): TGTGCCAGCAGCGCCACCGGACAAGCTAACACCGGGGAGCTGTTTTTT. This gives the protein CASSATGQANTGELFF.